This T cell receptor beta chain appears in the sequencing data of a study of T-cell reconstitution after alpha-beta-depleted transplantation in children. The V end lost 1 base, the J end lost 1 base, and 5 bases lay between the germline ends. The CDR3 sequence is 14 residues long. The germline CDR1 and CDR2 sequences are ENHRY and SYGVKD. Preparation of the TCRbeta library used unique molecular identifiers. TCRdb analysed the PCR reads with MiXCR anew, one entry per CDR3 protein. The top ten hold about 5% of the sample, which has 420,000 or so distinct CDR3 sequences, approximately 10% seen once. A few counts support this clonotype.

The clonotype originates from a human donor who donated a stem cell graft to a child with acute myeloid leukemia. The source was PBMCs from the stem cell graft donor, collected from the stem cell graft. J is TRBJ1-5 and V is TRBV10-3; no reliable D call. For the CDR3, the DNA is TGTGCCATCAGTGAGTATGAGAGCAATCAGCCCCAGCATTTT. Its translation is CAISEYESNQPQHF.